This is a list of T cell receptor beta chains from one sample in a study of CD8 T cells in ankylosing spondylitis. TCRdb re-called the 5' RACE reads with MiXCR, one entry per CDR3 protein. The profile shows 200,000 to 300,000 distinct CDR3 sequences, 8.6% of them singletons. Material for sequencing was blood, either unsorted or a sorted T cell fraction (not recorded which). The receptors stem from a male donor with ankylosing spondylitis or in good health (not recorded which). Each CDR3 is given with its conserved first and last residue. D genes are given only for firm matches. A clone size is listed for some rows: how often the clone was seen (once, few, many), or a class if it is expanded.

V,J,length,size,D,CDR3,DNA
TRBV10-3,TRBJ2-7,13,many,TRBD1,CAISETGGYEQYF,TGTGCCATCAGTGAAACAGGGGGGTACGAGCAGTACTTC
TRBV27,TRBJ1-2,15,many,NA,CASSLSPRGNYGYTF,TGTGCCAGCAGTTTATCCCCCAGGGGCAACTATGGCTACACCTTC
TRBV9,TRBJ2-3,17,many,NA,CASSRAGTQISTDTQYF,TGTGCCAGCAGCCGAGCCGGGACGCAGATTAGCACAGATACGCAGTATTTT
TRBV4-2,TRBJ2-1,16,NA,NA,CASSQVQTYTPNEQFF,TGTGCCAGCAGCCAAGTTCAAACCTATACTCCCAATGAGCAGTTCTTC
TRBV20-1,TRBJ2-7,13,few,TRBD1,CSAAGTGFYEQYF,TGCAGTGCTGCCGGGACAGGGTTCTACGAGCAGTACTTC
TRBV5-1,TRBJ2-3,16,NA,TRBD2,CASRIDGGTPTDTQYF,TGCGCCAGCAGAATTGACGGGGGGACCCCGACAGATACGCAGTATTTT
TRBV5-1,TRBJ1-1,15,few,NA,CASSLGSGRNTEAFF,TGCGCCAGCAGCTTGGGAAGTGGGAGAAACACTGAAGCTTTCTTT
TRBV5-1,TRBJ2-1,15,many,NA,CASSFTGSIGNEQFF,TGCGCCAGCAGCTTCACAGGGAGTATTGGGAATGAGCAGTTCTTC
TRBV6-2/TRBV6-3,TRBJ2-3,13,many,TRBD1,CASSYRGADTQYF,TGTGCCAGCAGCTACAGGGGGGCAGATACGCAGTATTTT
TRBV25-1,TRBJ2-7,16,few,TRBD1,CASSELSSDRGYEQYF,TGTGCCAGCAGTGAATTATCCTCGGACAGGGGGTACGAGCAGTACTTC
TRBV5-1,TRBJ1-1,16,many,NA,CASSSELPGQNTEAFF,TGCGCCAGCAGCTCAGAGCTCCCGGGACAGAACACTGAAGCTTTCTTT
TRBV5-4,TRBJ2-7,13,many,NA,CASSHREGYEQYF,TGTGCCAGCAGCCACAGAGAGGGCTACGAGCAGTACTTC
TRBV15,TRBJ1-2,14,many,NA,CATNRELANYGYTF,TGTGCCACCAACCGAGAGTTAGCTAACTATGGCTACACCTTC
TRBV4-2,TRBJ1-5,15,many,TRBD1,CASSQEWDSYQPQHF,TGTGCCAGCAGCCAAGAATGGGACAGCTATCAGCCCCAGCATTTT
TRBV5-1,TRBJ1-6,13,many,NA,CASSLDGDSPLHF,TGCGCCAGCAGCCTAGACGGCGATTCACCCCTCCACTTT
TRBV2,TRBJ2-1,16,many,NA,CASSEATGASYNEQFF,TGTGCCAGCAGTGAAGCGACCGGGGCCTCCTACAATGAGCAGTTCTTC
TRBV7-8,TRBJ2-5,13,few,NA,CASSFMGGETQYF,TGTGCCAGCAGCTTTATGGGGGGAGAGACCCAGTACTTC
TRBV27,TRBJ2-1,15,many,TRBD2,CASSLDGRFYNEQFF,TGTGCCAGCAGTTTAGACGGGAGGTTCTACAATGAGCAGTTCTTC
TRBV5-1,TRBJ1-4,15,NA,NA,CASSLRTAANEKLFF,TGCGCCAGCAGCCTACGGACAGCCGCTAATGAAAAACTGTTTTTT
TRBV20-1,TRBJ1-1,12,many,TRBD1,CSAGDRGSEAFF,TGCAGTGCTGGGGACAGGGGATCTGAAGCTTTCTTT
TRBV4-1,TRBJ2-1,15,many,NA,CASSQGVGAWSEQFF,TGCGCCAGCAGCCAAGGGGTGGGGGCTTGGAGTGAGCAGTTCTTC
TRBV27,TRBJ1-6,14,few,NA,CASRPGTTAHPLHF,TGTGCCAGCAGGCCCGGGACGACCGCCCATCCCCTCCACTTT
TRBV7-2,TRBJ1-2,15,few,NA,CASSSNIRGGYGYTF,TGTGCCAGCAGCTCCAACATCCGGGGGGGGTATGGCTACACCTTC
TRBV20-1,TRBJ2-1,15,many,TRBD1,CSAAPDRPFYNEQFF,TGCAGTGCTGCCCCGGACAGGCCTTTCTACAATGAGCAGTTCTTC
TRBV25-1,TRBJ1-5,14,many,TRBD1,CASSPTGFNQPQHF,TGTGCCAGCAGTCCGACAGGGTTTAATCAGCCCCAGCATTTT
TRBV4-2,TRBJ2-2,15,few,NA,CASSQEPGIPGELFF,TGTGCCAGCAGCCAAGAACCTGGGATCCCCGGGGAGCTGTTTTTT
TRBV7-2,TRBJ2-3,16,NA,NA,CASSPRTGRGADTQYF,TGTGCCAGCAGCCCGAGGACAGGGAGGGGAGCAGATACGCAGTATTTT
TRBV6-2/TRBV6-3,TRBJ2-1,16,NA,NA,CASSYFREAPYNEQFF,TGTGCCAGCAGTTATTTTCGGGAAGCCCCCTACAATGAGCAGTTCTTC
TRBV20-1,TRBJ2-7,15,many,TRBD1,CSAASLGQGWYEQYF,TGCAGTGCCGCAAGTCTTGGACAGGGATGGTACGAGCAGTACTTC
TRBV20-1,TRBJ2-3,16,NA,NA,CSAVSGQTRPTDTQYF,TGCAGTGCTGTCAGCGGGCAAACCCGCCCGACAGATACGCAGTATTTT
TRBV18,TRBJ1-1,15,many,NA,CASSRDTGMVTEAFF,TGTGCCAGCTCTCGAGACACAGGGATGGTCACTGAAGCTTTCTTT
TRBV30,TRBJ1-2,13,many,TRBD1,CAWIRTGEGGYTF,TGTGCCTGGATCCGGACAGGGGAGGGTGGCTACACCTTC
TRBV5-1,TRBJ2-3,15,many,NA,CASSLRGAVTDTQYF,TGCGCCAGCAGCTTACGGGGAGCGGTCACAGATACGCAGTATTTT
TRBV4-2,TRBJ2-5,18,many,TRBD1,CASSQDRLDRGHQETQYF,TGTGCCAGCAGCCAAGACCGGCTGGACAGGGGACACCAAGAGACCCAGTACTTC
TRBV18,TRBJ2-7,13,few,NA,CASSPPSGYEQYF,TGTGCCAGCTCACCACCGAGCGGTTACGAGCAGTACTTC
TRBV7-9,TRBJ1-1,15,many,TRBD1,CASSLRTGQGVGAFF,TGTGCCAGCAGCTTACGGACAGGGCAAGGGGTCGGAGCTTTCTTT
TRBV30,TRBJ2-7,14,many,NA,CAWSQGNNPYEQYF,TGTGCCTGGAGCCAAGGGAATAACCCCTACGAGCAGTACTTC
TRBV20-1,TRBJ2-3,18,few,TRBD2,CSARGLGLAGYSGDTQYF,TGCAGTGCCAGGGGCTTGGGACTAGCGGGCTATAGTGGAGATACGCAGTATTTT
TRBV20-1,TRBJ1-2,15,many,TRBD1,CSVSQGGQGAGGYTF,TGCAGTGTTTCCCAAGGCGGACAGGGGGCCGGCGGCTACACCTTC
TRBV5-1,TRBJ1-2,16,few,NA,CASSLTGTPGYYGYTF,TGCGCCAGCAGCCTCACCGGGACGCCGGGGTACTATGGCTACACCTTC
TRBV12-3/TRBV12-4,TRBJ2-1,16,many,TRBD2,CASSLRGGGAYNEQFF,TGTGCCAGCAGTTTGCGGGGCGGGGGGGCTTACAATGAGCAGTTCTTC
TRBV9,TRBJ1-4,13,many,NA,CASSPPSNEKLFF,TGTGCCAGCAGCCCCCCGTCTAATGAAAAACTGTTTTTT
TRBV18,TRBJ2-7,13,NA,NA,CASSPQRAYEQYF,TGTGCCAGCTCACCGCAGAGGGCGTACGAGCAGTACTTC
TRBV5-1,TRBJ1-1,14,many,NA,CASSFSGMNTEAFF,TGCGCCAGCAGCTTCTCGGGGATGAACACTGAAGCTTTCTTT
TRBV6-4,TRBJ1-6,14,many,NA,CASSDGTPSSPLHF,TGTGCCAGCAGTGACGGGACGCCTTCTTCACCCCTCCACTTT